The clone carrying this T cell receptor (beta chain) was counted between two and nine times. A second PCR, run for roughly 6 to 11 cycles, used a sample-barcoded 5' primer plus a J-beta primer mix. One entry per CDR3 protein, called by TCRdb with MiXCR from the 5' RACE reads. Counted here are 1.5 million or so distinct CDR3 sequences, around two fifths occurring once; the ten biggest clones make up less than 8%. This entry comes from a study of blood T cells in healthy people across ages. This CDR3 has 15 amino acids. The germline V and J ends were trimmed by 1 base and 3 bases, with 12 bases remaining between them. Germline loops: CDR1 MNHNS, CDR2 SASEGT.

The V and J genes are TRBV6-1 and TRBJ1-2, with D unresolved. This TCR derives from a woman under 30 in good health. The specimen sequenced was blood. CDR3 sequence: CASSEDGEVDYGYTF. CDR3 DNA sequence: TGTGCCAGCAGTGAAGACGGGGAAGTCGACTATGGCTACACCTTC.